This T cell receptor beta chain is drawn from a study of cytomegalovirus exposure and HLA in healthy donors. Study information: In an earlier analysis, 117 million unique TCR beta sequences were found from about 190 million T cells. Within an early data release were around 80 million unique TCRs drawn from HLA-typed donors.

PCR amplification relied on 60 Vbeta primers (plus 13 Jbeta primers). Clones were sequenced by immunoSEQ multiplex PCR, and TCRdb holds only the in-frame ones, with some missing. This sample contains roughly 34,000 clones. Trimming pared 0 bases from V and 3 bases from J, leaving 9 bases between. The CDR3 sequence is 16 residues long. Germline-derived CDR1 and CDR2 are LGHNA and YSLEER. With regard to this clone: The same CDR3 can be traced to other DNA sequences in this sample.

As for the donors, each was a healthy bone marrow donor. The TCR was taken from a man between 35 and 55 years old in good health and CMV-seronegative. The rearrangement joins TRBV4-3 to TRBJ2-6, with a tentative D call TRBD1 (6 bases). Sequencing was carried out using PBMCs. The CDR3 DNA reads as TGCGCCAGCAGCCAAGATCCCAGGGGTGGGGCCAACGTCCTGACTTTC. Protein: CASSQDPRGGANVLTF.